These 8 T cell receptor beta chains share one sample of origin, sequenced in a study of shared T cell receptors in the human thymus. TCRdb's copy holds only in-frame clones and misses some; the assay was immunoSEQ multiplex PCR. This table holds approximately 490,000 clones, about four fifths found once. The data also belong to a second study, concerning human thymus T cells.

Sample: thymocytes. These TCRs come from a boy younger than two with a congenital heart defect.

The rearrangement uses TRBV5-1 and TRBJ2-7; TRBD2 matches 10 bases. Per the germline V gene, CDR1 is SGHRS and CDR2 is YFSETQ. This CDR3 spans 16 amino acids. V shed 0 bases and J 2 bases; nucleotides not matched to a gene: 5. CDR3 DNA sequence: TGCGCCAGCAGCTTGGCCAAAGCGGGAGGGCCCTACGAGCAGTACTTC. It encodes CASSLAKAGGPYEQYF. Using reference TRBV5-1 and TRBJ2-7 for the parts outside the CDR3, the full variable domain is KAGVTQTPRYLIKTRGQQVTLSCSPISGHRSVSWYQQTPGQGLQFLFEYFSETQRNKGNFPGRFSGRQFSNSRSEMNVSTLELGDSALYLCASSLAKAGGPYEQYFGPGTRLTVT.

The genes are TRBV2 and TRBJ2-7; 8 positions match TRBD1. With V trimmed by 3 bases and J by 2 bases, 9 bases remained unmatched. The CDR3 has 16 residues. Germline lookup yields CDR1 SNHLY and CDR2 FYNNEI. CDR3 residues: CASSDLRTGSTYEQYF. The CDR3 DNA reads as TGTGCCAGCAGTGATCTAAGGACAGGGTCTACCTACGAGCAGTACTTC.

The chain has TRBV28 and TRBJ2-7, with D maybe TRBD2 (5 bases). The germline gives CDR1 MDHEN, CDR2 SYDVKM. This CDR3 spans 14 amino acids. V lost 5 bases and J 2 bases, leaving 13 bases between the germline ends. The CDR3 region is CASSNRPGAYEQYF. The CDR3 DNA follows: TGTGCCAGCAGTAACCGCCCCGGGGCCTACGAGCAGTACTTC.

This clone turned up a few times. The chain employs TRBV4-2 and TRBJ2-7; D is perhaps TRBD1 (6 bases). The CDR3 runs to 16 residues. Germline V lookup: CDR1 LGHNA, CDR2 YNFKEQ. Between the trimmed V and J ends, which lost 0 bases and 3 bases, there was a span of 15 bases. The CDR3 DNA reads TGTGCCAGCAGCCAAGATGTTCGGACAGCTCTCTACGAGCAGTACTTC. It codes for CASSQDVRTALYEQYF.

The V gene is TRBV2, the J gene TRBJ2-2; 15 bases line up with TRBD2. CDR3 size: 19 residues. The V segment lost 2 bases and the J segment 1 base; nucleotides outside the gene matches: 5. Germline loops: CDR1 SNHLY, CDR2 FYNNEI. The CDR3 DNA follows: TGTGCCAGCAGTGAAAGTGGACTAGCGGGAGGGAGGAACACCGGGGAGCTGTTTTTT. As protein: CASSESGLAGGRNTGELFF.

V is TRBV15 and J is TRBJ2-7; the match to TRBD2 covers 13 bases. V was clipped by 5 bases and J by 5 bases; unmatched bases: 9. CDR1 and CDR2 (germline): LNHNV, YYDKDF (reference sequence). This CDR3 comprises 16 residues. The CDR3, as DNA: TGTGCCACCAGCGGCCACCGGACTAGCGGGGGTGACGAGCAGTACTTC. Translated, it gives CATSGHRTSGGDEQYF.

The V and J genes are TRBV5-8 and TRBJ2-2; TRBD1 might be the D (6 bases). CDR1 and CDR2 (germline): SGHTS, YDEGEE. There are 16 residues in the CDR3. V lost 4 bases to trimming and J lost 0 bases, with 13 bases between them. CDR3 loop: CASSPEQGANTGELFF. DNA for the CDR3: TGTGCCAGCAGCCCCGAACAGGGAGCGAACACCGGGGAGCTGTTTTTT.

The CDR3, as DNA: TGTGCCAGCAGCTTAAGGGGGCGGAGCACTGAAGCTTTCTTT. Translation: CASSLRGRSTEAFF. J is TRBJ1-1 and V is TRBV11-2, with 7 positions matching TRBD1. The CDR3 spans 14 residues. V dropped 2 bases and J dropped 4; count of bases not matched to a gene: 4. Germline values: CDR1 SGHAT, CDR2 FQNNGV.